This is a list of T cell receptor beta chains from one sample in a study of cytomegalovirus exposure and HLA in healthy donors. Profiled with immunoSEQ multiplex PCR; TCRdb holds only in-frame clones, not every one. The repertoire holds around 97,000 clones, with around 73% as singletons. Sequencing was carried out using PBMCs. The source is a man aged 35 to 55 in good health and CMV-seronegative. The CDR3 runs from the conserved cysteine through the conserved F or W. A D gene is named only where the DNA matches it firmly. The size field is filled for only some rows; it gives once, few, many or a size class.

TRBD1	NA	14	TRBV28	TRBJ1-2	TGTGCCAGCACCCCGACAGGGGGGGACTATGGCTACACCTTC	CASTPTGGDYGYTF
TRBD2	NA	16	TRBV15	TRBJ2-7	TGTGCCACCAGCCCCGGACTAGCGAGTATTTCCTACGAGCAGTACTTC	CATSPGLASISYEQYF
NA	NA	14	TRBV10-1	TRBJ1-1	TGCGCCAGCAGTGAGTCGGGCCATTACACTGAAGCTTTCTTT	CASSESGHYTEAFF
NA	NA	14	TRBV29-1	TRBJ1-3	TGCAGCGTGGCCGGGAGCGCCTCTGGAAACACCATATATTTT	CSVAGSASGNTIYF
NA	NA	16	TRBV6-6	TRBJ2-3	TGTGCCAGCAGTTATCCGGGGTTAAAAAGTGCAGATACGCAGTATTTT	CASSYPGLKSADTQYF
NA	few	14	TRBV28	TRBJ1-5	TGTGCCAGCAGTTTGCCTACTAGCAATCAGCCCCAGCATTTT	CASSLPTSNQPQHF
NA	once	13	TRBV9	TRBJ2-2	TGTGCCAGCAACACCCCCCCGACCGGGGAGCTGTTTTTT	CASNTPPTGELFF
TRBD1	once	14	TRBV2	TRBJ1-5	TGTGCCAGCAGTGGACAGGGGGAATATCAGCCCCAGCATTTT	CASSGQGEYQPQHF
TRBD1	once	13	TRBV27	TRBJ2-7	TGTGCCAGCAGTTTTCCAGGGGGCGCCGAGCAGTACTTC	CASSFPGGAEQYF
NA	NA	14	TRBV19	TRBJ1-2	TGTGCCAGTAGGCGGAGAGAACTAGGCTATGGCTACACCTTC	CASRRRELGYGYTF
TRBD2	NA	23	TRBV4-2	TRBJ2-3	TGTGCCAGCAGCCAAGGGGCTAGCGGGGGGTACGACGGGCTCGGAGCCGTCACAGATACGCAGTATTTT	CASSQGASGGYDGLGAVTDTQYF
TRBD2	few	15	TRBV2	TRBJ2-7	TGTGCCAGCAGGCTACTAGCGGGGGGGCCCAACGAGCAGTACTTC	CASRLLAGGPNEQYF
NA	NA	13	TRBV13	TRBJ2-7	TGTGCCAGCAGCTTAAACAGGGCCGACGAGCAGTACTTC	CASSLNRADEQYF
TRBD1	NA	13	TRBV5-4	TRBJ2-1	TGTGCCAGCAGCGGAAGACAGGGATTGGGGCAGTTCTTC	CASSGRQGLGQFF
NA	NA	13	TRBV6-4	TRBJ2-2	TGTGCCAGCAGTGACAGGGGCACCGGGGAGCTGTTTTTT	CASSDRGTGELFF
TRBD1	NA	14	TRBV5-6	TRBJ1-1	TGTGCCAGCAGCCCAGACAGGGGGTGGTCTGAAGCTTTCTTT	CASSPDRGWSEAFF
TRBD2	NA	12	TRBV30	TRBJ2-7	TGTGCCTGGAAGGCGGGGGGTCCGGGGCAGTACTTC	CAWKAGGPGQYF
NA	NA	14	TRBV7-9	TRBJ1-6	TGTGCCAGCAGCTTAGGGCGGAATAATTCACCCCTCCACTTT	CASSLGRNNSPLHF
NA	NA	13	TRBV11-2	TRBJ1-1	TGTGCCAGCAGCTTGGGCAGGGGAAATGAAGCTTTCTTT	CASSLGRGNEAFF
TRBD2	NA	15	TRBV6-4	TRBJ2-1	TGTGCCAGCAGTAGGACTAGCGGGGGGGCCGATGAGCAGTTCTTC	CASSRTSGGADEQFF
NA	NA	16	TRBV5-4	TRBJ2-3	TGTGCCAGCAGCTTGTCCCCCTCGGGGTCCAGGGATACGCAGTATTTT	CASSLSPSGSRDTQYF
NA	NA	14	TRBV7-9	TRBJ2-5	TGTGCCAGCAGCGAAACGCATCGGCAAGAGACCCAGTACTTC	CASSETHRQETQYF
NA	NA	16	TRBV5-1	TRBJ2-6	TGCGCCAGCACCCTCCGGGGAGAATCTGGGGCCAACGTCCTGACTTTC	CASTLRGESGANVLTF
TRBD1	NA	17	TRBV19	TRBJ2-2	TGTGCCAGTAGTATGAGGTTACAGGGGTGGGAAACCGGGGAGCTGTTTTTT	CASSMRLQGWETGELFF
TRBD1	NA	18	TRBV7-8	TRBJ1-2	TGTGCCAGCAGCTTAGTAGCAGTGACAGGGGCGGTGACCAAAGGCTACACCTTC	CASSLVAVTGAVTKGYTF
NA	few	14	TRBV6-1	TRBJ2-2	TGTGCCAGCAGACGGGACTGGAACACCGGGGAGCTGTTTTTT	CASRRDWNTGELFF
NA	NA	15	TRBV7-2	TRBJ1-6	TGTGCCAGCAGCTCCCAGGCAGGGCACGATTCACCCCTCCACTTT	CASSSQAGHDSPLHF